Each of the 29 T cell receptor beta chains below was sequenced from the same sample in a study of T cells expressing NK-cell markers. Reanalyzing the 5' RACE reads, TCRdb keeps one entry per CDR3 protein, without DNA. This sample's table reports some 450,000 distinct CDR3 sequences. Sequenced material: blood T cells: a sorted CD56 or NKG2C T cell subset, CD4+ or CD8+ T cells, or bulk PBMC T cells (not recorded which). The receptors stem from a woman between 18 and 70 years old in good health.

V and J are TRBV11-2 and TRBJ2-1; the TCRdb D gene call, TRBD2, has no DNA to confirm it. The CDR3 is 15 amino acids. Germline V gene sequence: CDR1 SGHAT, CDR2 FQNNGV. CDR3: CASSPSSGAGNEQFF.

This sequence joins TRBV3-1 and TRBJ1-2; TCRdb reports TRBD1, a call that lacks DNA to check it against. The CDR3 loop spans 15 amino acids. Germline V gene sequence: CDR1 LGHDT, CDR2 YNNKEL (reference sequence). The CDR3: CASSQEGTGYYGYTF.

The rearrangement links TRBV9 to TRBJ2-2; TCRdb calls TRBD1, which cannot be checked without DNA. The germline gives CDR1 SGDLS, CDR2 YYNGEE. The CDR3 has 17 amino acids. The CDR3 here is CASSDRRAPANTGELFF.

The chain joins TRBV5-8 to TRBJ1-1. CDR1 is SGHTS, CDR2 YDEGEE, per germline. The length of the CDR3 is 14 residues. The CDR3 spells CASSRKRTGTEAFF.

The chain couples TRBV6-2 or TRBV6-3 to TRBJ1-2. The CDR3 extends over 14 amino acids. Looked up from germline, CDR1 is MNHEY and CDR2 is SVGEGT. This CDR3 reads CASSYSARAYGYTF.

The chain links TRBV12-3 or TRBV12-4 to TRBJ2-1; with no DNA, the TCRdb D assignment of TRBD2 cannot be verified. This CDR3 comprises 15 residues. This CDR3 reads CASRRAGVSPDEQFF.

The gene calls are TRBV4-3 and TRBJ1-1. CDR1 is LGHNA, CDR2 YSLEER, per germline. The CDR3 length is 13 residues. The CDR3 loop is CASSQGLALEAFF.

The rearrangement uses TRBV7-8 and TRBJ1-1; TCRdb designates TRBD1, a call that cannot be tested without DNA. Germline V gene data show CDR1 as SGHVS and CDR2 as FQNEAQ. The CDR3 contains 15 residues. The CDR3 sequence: CASSLNSPQRTEAFF.

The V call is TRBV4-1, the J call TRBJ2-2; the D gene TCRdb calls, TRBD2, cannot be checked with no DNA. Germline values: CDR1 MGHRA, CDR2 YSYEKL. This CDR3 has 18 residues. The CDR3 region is CASSQDPTVRGDTGELFF.

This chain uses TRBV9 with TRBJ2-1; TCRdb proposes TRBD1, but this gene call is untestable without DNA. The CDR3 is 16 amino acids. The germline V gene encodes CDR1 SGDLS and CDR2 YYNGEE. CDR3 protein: CASSVGRGGSGNEQFF.

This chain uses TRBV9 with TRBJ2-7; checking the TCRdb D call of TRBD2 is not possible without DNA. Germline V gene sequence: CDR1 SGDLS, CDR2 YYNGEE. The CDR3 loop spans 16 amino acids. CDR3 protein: CASSVSSASGRYEQYF.

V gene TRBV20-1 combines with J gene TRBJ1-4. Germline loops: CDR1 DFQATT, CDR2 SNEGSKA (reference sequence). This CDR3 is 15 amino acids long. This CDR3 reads CSARDRDSENEKLFF.

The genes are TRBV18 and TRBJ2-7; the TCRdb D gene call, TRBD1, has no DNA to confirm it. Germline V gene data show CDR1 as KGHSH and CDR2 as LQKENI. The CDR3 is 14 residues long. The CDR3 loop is CASSPGRRSYEQYF.

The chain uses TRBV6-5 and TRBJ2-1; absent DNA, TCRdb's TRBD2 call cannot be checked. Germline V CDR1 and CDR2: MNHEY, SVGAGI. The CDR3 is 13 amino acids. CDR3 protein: CASSYGTSGEQFF.

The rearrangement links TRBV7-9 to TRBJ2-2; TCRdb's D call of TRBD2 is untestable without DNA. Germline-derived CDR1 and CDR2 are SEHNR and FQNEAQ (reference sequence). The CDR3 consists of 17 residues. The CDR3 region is CASASSPALQYTGELFF.

The CDR3 region is CASSFGQAADGYTF. The genes are TRBV11-2 and TRBJ1-2; TCRdb picks TRBD1, but there is no DNA to check that call. The CDR3 is 14 residues long. Germline V CDR1 and CDR2: SGHAT, FQNNGV. The full variable domain, completed using reference TRBV11-2 and TRBJ1-2, is EAGVAQSPRYKIIEKRQSVAFWCNPISGHATLYWYQQILGQGPKLLIQFQNNGVVDDSQLPKDRFSAERLKGVDSTLKIQPAKLEDSAVYLCASSFGQAADGYTFGSGTRLTVV.

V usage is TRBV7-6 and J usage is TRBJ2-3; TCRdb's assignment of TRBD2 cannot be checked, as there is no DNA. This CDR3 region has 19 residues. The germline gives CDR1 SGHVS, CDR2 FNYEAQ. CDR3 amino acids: CASSFDLAGAAKGADTQYF.

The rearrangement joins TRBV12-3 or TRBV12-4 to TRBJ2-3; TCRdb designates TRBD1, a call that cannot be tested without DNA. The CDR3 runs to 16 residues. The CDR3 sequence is CASELGAGGSTDTQYF.

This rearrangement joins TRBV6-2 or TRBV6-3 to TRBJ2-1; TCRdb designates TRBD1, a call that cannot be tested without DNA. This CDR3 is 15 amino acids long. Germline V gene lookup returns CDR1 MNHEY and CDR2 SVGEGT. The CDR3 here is CASSQTGHPYNEQFF.

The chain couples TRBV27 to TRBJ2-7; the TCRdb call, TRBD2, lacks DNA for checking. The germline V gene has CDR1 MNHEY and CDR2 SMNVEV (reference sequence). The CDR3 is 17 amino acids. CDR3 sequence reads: CASSPTLGSGYTYEQYF.

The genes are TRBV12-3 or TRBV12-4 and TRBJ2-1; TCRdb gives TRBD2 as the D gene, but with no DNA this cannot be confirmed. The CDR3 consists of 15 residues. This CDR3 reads CASSITSDLSNEQFF.

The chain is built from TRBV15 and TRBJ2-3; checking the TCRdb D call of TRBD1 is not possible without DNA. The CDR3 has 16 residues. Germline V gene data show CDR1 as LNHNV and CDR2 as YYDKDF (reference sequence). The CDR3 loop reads CATSSPGQGVADTQYF.

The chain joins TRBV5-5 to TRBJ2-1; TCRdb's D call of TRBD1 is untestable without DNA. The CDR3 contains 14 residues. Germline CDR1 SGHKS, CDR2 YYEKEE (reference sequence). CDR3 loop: CASSFYQGSNEQFF. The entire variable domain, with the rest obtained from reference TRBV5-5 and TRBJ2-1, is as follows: DAGVTQSPTHLIKTRGQQVTLRCSPISGHKSVSWYQQVLGQGPQFIFQYYEKEERGRGNFPDRFSARQFPNYSSELNVNALLLGDSALYLCASSFYQGSNEQFFGPGTRLTVL.

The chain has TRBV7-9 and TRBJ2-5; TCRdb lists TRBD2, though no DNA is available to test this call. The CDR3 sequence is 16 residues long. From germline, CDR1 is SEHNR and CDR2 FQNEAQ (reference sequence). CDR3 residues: CASSFWASGSQETQYF. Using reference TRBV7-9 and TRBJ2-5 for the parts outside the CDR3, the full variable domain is DTGVSQNPRHKITKRGQNVTFRCDPISEHNRLYWYRQTLGQGPEFLTYFQNEAQLEKSRLLSDRFSAERPKGSFSTLEIQRTEQGDSAMYLCASSFWASGSQETQYFGPGTRLLVL.

The CDR3 loop reads CASSLGSDKKYEQYF. The rearrangement joins TRBV5-1 to TRBJ2-7; TCRdb's assignment of TRBD1 cannot be checked, as there is no DNA. Germline V gives CDR1 SGHRS, CDR2 YFSETQ. The CDR3 has 15 amino acids.

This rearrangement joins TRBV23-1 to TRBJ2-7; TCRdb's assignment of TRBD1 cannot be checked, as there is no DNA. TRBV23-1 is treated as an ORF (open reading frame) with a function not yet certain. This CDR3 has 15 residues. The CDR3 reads CASSQTLRGRLEQYF.

The CDR3 reads CASRTGDSYNEQFF. This chain joins TRBV5-1 and TRBJ2-1; TCRdb proposes TRBD1, but this gene call is untestable without DNA. Germline-derived CDR1 and CDR2 are SGHRS and YFSETQ. This CDR3 has 14 residues.

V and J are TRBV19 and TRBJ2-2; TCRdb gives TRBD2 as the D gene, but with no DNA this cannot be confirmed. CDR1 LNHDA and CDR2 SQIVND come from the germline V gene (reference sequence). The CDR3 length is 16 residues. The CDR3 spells CASSIVPSLATGELFF.

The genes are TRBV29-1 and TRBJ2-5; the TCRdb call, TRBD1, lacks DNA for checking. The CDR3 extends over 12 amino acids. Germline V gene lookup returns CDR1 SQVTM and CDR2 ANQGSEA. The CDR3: CSVKTGEETQYF.